A selection of T cell receptor beta chains follows, all from one sample in a study of early T cells in non-severe SARS-CoV-2 infection. TCRdb fed the 5' RACE reads into MiXCR, producing one record per CDR3 protein. The table lists around 30,000 distinct CDR3 sequences, 5% of them singletons. The specimen was whole blood. The receptors were gathered from an adult who was a healthcare worker with PCR-confirmed SARS-CoV-2 infection or an uninfected control (not recorded which). Both conserved end residues are part of each CDR3. Each record gives: clone size, D gene, V gene, J gene, CDR3 length, CDR3 protein, CDR3 DNA. The D gene is left open where the match is weak. Clone size is stated in some rows and not others, as once, few, many or a class when expanded.

-	-	TRBV2	TRBJ2-2	14	CASRIDRNTRELFF	TGTGCCAGCAGGATAGACCGGAACACCCGGGAGCTGTTTTTT
many	TRBD1	TRBV12-3/TRBV12-4	TRBJ2-7	16	CASSFGTGGGIYEQYF	TGTGCCAGCAGTTTCGGGACAGGGGGTGGTATCTACGAGCAGTACTTC
many	-	TRBV10-2	TRBJ2-7	13	CASLSQETYEQYF	TGCGCCAGCCTCAGTCAGGAAACCTACGAGCAGTACTTC
-	-	TRBV15	TRBJ1-3	16	CATSRARAGSGNTIYF	TGTGCCACCAGCAGAGCTCGAGCTGGCTCTGGAAACACCATATATTTT
medium-sized	TRBD1	TRBV4-2	TRBJ1-2	16	CASSQVAGGAGYGYTF	TGTGCCAGCAGCCAAGTAGCAGGGGGCGCGGGCTATGGCTACACCTTC
many	-	TRBV7-9	TRBJ1-3	14	CASSRGGGGNTIYF	TGTGCCAGCAGCCGGGGGGGAGGTGGAAACACCATATATTTT
-	-	TRBV6-2/TRBV6-3	TRBJ2-1	15	CASNYYPPEDHEQFF	TGTGCCAGCAACTACTATCCACCCGAGGACCATGAGCAGTTCTTC
-	-	TRBV6-1	TRBJ1-6	17	CASSEILGGALNSPLHF	TGTGCCAGCAGTGAAATCCTCGGAGGGGCGCTTAATTCACCCCTCCACTTT
-	-	TRBV20-1	TRBJ1-2	15	CSARADGTDNYGYTF	TGCAGTGCTAGAGCAGATGGGACCGATAATTATGGCTACACCTTC
medium-sized	-	TRBV6-4	TRBJ1-1	13	CASSDSDNTEAFF	TGTGCCAGCAGTGACTCGGACAACACTGAAGCTTTCTTT
many	TRBD2	TRBV7-9	TRBJ2-5	16	CASTAGRGGDVETQYF	TGTGCCAGCACCGCCGGTCGGGGGGGAGATGTGGAGACCCAGTACTTC
-	-	TRBV5-1	TRBJ2-1	12	CASSLALDSLIF	TGCGCCAGCAGCTTGGCCTTGGACAGTTTGATCTTC
few	-	TRBV11-3	TRBJ2-3	15	CASSLGLGRTDTQYF	TGTGCCAGCAGCTTAGGATTGGGAAGGACAGATACGCAGTATTTT
many	-	TRBV24-1	TRBJ1-1	13	CATSDLGRTEAFF	TGTGCCACCAGTGATTTAGGGCGGACTGAAGCTTTCTTT
few	-	TRBV5-1	TRBJ2-4	15	CASSPGDWAKNIQYF	TGCGCCAGCAGCCCGGGGGACTGGGCGAAAAACATTCAGTACTTC
few	TRBD1	TRBV20-1	TRBJ1-1	13	CSATADRDTEAFF	TGCAGTGCTACAGCCGACAGGGACACTGAAGCTTTCTTT
many	TRBD1	TRBV7-9	TRBJ1-1	15	CASSPGQGRNTEAFF	TGTGCCAGCAGCCCAGGACAGGGGCGGAACACTGAAGCTTTCTTT
-	-	TRBV2	TRBJ2-3	12	CASGIGANTQYF	TGTGCCAGCGGGATAGGGGCTAATACGCAGTATTTT
many	TRBD2	TRBV7-2	TRBJ2-1	16	CASSFMSGGRDNEQFF	TGTGCCAGCAGCTTCATGAGCGGCGGGAGGGACAATGAGCAGTTCTTC
few	TRBD2	TRBV6-6	TRBJ2-1	17	CATLVESGRQSYNEQFF	TGTGCCACGCTCGTCGAAAGCGGGAGACAATCCTACAATGAGCAGTTCTTC
many	-	TRBV7-7	TRBJ2-5	14	CASSFQGIRETQYF	TGTGCCAGCAGCTTCCAGGGAATCAGGGAGACCCAGTACTTC
-	-	TRBV29-1	TRBJ2-7	15	CSVEDPDESSYEQYF	TGCAGCGTTGAAGATCCAGACGAGAGCTCCTACGAGCAGTACTTC
few	TRBD2	TRBV7-2	TRBJ2-2	17	CASSLAQSSGRAGELFF	TGTGCCAGCAGCTTAGCGCAGAGTAGCGGGAGGGCCGGGGAGCTGTTTTTT
many	-	TRBV12-3/TRBV12-4	TRBJ1-1	17	CASSLLKRGESNTEAFF	TGTGCCAGCAGTTTACTGAAGCGCGGCGAGAGCAACACTGAAGCTTTCTTT
many	-	TRBV6-5	TRBJ2-2	18	CASSYSIPGHTNTGELFF	TGTGCCAGCAGTTACTCAATTCCGGGACACACGAACACCGGGGAGCTGTTTTTT
many	-	TRBV5-4	TRBJ1-2	15	CASSPPGESIYGYTF	TGTGCCAGCAGCCCTCCCGGGGAGAGTATCTATGGCTACACCTTC
few	-	TRBV2	TRBJ1-2	17	CASTPVVDRIGIYGYTF	TGTGCCAGCACTCCGGTCGTCGACAGAATCGGTATCTATGGCTACACCTTC
many	TRBD1	TRBV20-1	TRBJ1-1	15	CSARPGQGLDTEAFF	TGCAGTGCTAGGCCGGGACAGGGACTTGACACTGAAGCTTTCTTT
many	-	TRBV6-5	TRBJ2-1	10	CASGNDEQFF	TGTGCCAGCGGGAACGATGAGCAGTTCTTC
many	-	TRBV10-1	TRBJ1-1	14	CASSKGSLNTEAFF	TGCGCCAGCAGTAAGGGGAGTTTGAACACTGAAGCTTTCTTT
many	TRBD1	TRBV7-2	TRBJ1-2	15	CASSPPAGGKSGYTF	TGTGCCAGCAGCCCCCCGGCAGGGGGCAAAAGTGGCTACACCTTC
many	-	TRBV21-1	TRBJ1-6	15	CASTPPGQRNSPLHF	TGTGCCAGCACCCCGCCTGGGCAGAGAAATTCACCCCTCCACTTT
-	-	TRBV28	TRBJ1-2	11	CASWNAGGYTF	TGTGCCAGCTGGAATGCCGGCGGCTACACCTTC
many	TRBD1	TRBV7-8	TRBJ1-6	12	CASTDRGQPLHF	TGTGCCAGCACCGACAGGGGCCAACCCCTCCACTTT
few	-	TRBV20-1	TRBJ2-1	13	CSASQGLVNEQFF	TGCAGTGCTAGCCAGGGGTTAGTCAATGAGCAGTTCTTC
many	-	TRBV5-4	TRBJ1-2	11	CASSFNRGYTF	TGTGCCAGCAGCTTCAATCGCGGCTACACCTTC
many	-	TRBV3-1	TRBJ2-7	13	CASSQARGGEQYF	TGTGCCAGCAGCCAAGCCAGGGGAGGCGAGCAGTACTTC
many	-	TRBV6-2/TRBV6-3	TRBJ2-5	14	CASSYRDVQETQYF	TGTGCCAGCAGTTACCGGGACGTCCAAGAGACCCAGTACTTC
-	-	TRBV4-3	TRBJ2-2	16	CASSQGQNQDTGELFF	TGCGCCAGCAGCCAAGGACAGAATCAGGACACCGGGGAGCTGTTTTTT
many	TRBD2	TRBV29-1	TRBJ2-3	15	CSVDMAGGGTDTQYF	TGCAGCGTTGATATGGCGGGGGGAGGCACAGATACGCAGTATTTT
-	-	TRBV7-2	TRBJ1-1	14	CASSLRPGYTEAFF	TGTGCCAGCAGCTTGCGGCCAGGGTACACTGAAGCTTTCTTT
many	TRBD1	TRBV12-3/TRBV12-4	TRBJ1-4	13	CASNRGQHEKLFF	TGTGCCAGCAACAGGGGGCAGCATGAAAAACTGTTTTTT
few	-	TRBV28	TRBJ1-1	15	CASSRSGTMNTEAFF	TGTGCCAGCAGTAGATCCGGGACAATGAACACTGAAGCTTTCTTT
medium-sized	-	TRBV30	TRBJ2-7	14	CAWSVQSGTYEQYF	TGTGCCTGGAGTGTACAGAGCGGAACCTACGAGCAGTACTTC
many	-	TRBV5-1	TRBJ2-6	15	CASSLVPSGANVLTF	TGCGCCAGCAGCTTGGTGCCGAGTGGGGCCAACGTCCTGACTTTC
many	-	TRBV6-6	TRBJ2-5	13	CATLRDSPETQYF	TGTGCCACCCTCCGGGACTCCCCTGAGACCCAGTACTTC
-	-	TRBV7-9	TRBJ2-4	12	CASSLVGGVQYF	TGTGCCAGCAGCTTAGTTGGGGGAGTTCAGTACTTC
-	TRBD1	TRBV9	TRBJ2-5	14	CVSSELDRAETQYF	TGTGTCAGCAGCGAGCTGGACAGGGCTGAGACCCAGTACTTC
many	TRBD2	TRBV20-1	TRBJ2-7	13	CSARGTRPYEQYF	TGCAGTGCTAGAGGGACTAGACCCTACGAGCAGTACTTC
many	TRBD2	TRBV12-5	TRBJ2-1	21	CASGLVLLPGGPRGNYNEQFF	TGTGCTAGTGGTTTGGTACTTCTTCCGGGAGGGCCTCGTGGTAATTACAATGAGCAGTTCTTC
many	-	TRBV5-1	TRBJ2-3	12	CASSPDTDTQYF	TGCGCCAGCAGTCCGGACACAGATACGCAGTATTTT
many	-	TRBV20-1	TRBJ1-5	13	CSASSSYNQPQHF	TGCAGTGCTAGTAGCAGTTACAATCAGCCCCAGCATTTT
many	-	TRBV9	TRBJ2-1	16	CASSPIGVSSYNEQFF	TGTGCCAGCAGCCCGATCGGAGTGAGCTCCTACAATGAGCAGTTCTTC
many	TRBD2	TRBV12-3/TRBV12-4	TRBJ2-3	15	CASRWTSGGGHTQYF	TGTGCCAGCAGATGGACTAGCGGGGGGGGGCATACGCAGTATTTT